This TCR beta chain was identified during a study of PD-1 blockade in classical Hodgkin lymphoma. The junction had 9 bases not matched to a gene; V was cut back by 4 bases and J by 6 bases. CDR3 size: 15 residues. The germline CDR1 and CDR2 sequences are SGHTA and FQGNSA. The table came from immunoSEQ multiplex PCR; TCRdb's copy has only in-frame clones and leaves some out. The sample holds 38,000 or so clones; about 70% are singletons and the top ten take around 14%. The patients all showed relapse after autologous stem cell transplantation, while their brentuximab vedotin exposure varied. The sequences come from peripheral blood mononuclear cells (PBMCs), collected before the second cycle of nivolumab. The source of this sequence is a human donor with classical Hodgkin lymphoma. The chain carries TRBV7-2 and TRBJ2-7; TRBD1 agrees at 10 bases. The CDR3 loop is CASSSARDRGTEQYF. The CDR3 DNA reads TGTGCCAGCAGCTCGGCCCGGGACAGGGGTACCGAGCAGTACTTC.